This T cell receptor beta chain was identified during a study of metastatic and nonmetastatic thyroid tumors. Study as a whole: For malignant and benign thyroid patients, tumor or nodule tissue and blood were the sources whose repertoires were compared.

Per the original methods: Clinicopathological groups of papillary thyroid cancer showed CDR3 differences that were used to build a distant-metastasis classifier. TCRdb re-called clones via MiXCR from the PCR reads. The V and J calls, along with clone size, are taken from TCRdb and not from the paper's own processing. The table records almost 70,000 clones, 13% to 15% of them present only once. Overall study results and limits: Benign nodules reportedly had significantly lower TCR beta diversity than malignant thyroid tumors in blood and tumor.

This clone was seen repeatedly, ten times or more. Its matching antigen is unknown. Not a single patient had been given any form of treatment at any point before undergoing thyroid surgery. The sequenced sample consisted of blood. The origin of this receptor is a male donor with papillary thyroid cancer or a benign thyroid nodule (not recorded which). Some clones in this sample may be carry-over from other donors' samples.

CDR3 DNA: TGTGCCAGCAGCTTGGAAGGGGGCGCTGGACCTGGGGCCAACGTCCTGACTTTC. Translated, it gives CASSLEGGAGPGANVLTF. The chain employs TRBV5-4 and TRBJ2-6; 7 nucleotides match TRBD1. The CDR3 sequence is 18 residues long. Germline CDR1 SGHNT, CDR2 YYREEE (reference sequence). After removal of 0 bases from V and 2 bases from J, the junction contained 8 bases not matched to a gene.